The 9 T cell receptor beta chains below come from one sample, sequenced in a study of patients and donors after allogeneic stem cell transplantation. TCRdb re-analysed the RT-PCR reads in MiXCR, keeping a single row per CDR3 protein. The sample lists 70,000 or so distinct CDR3 sequences, more than 20% occurring once. The sample was blood, either unsorted or a sorted T cell fraction (not recorded which). All receptors derive from a human donor who was either an allogeneic HSCT recipient or a stem cell or donor lymphocyte infusion donor (not recorded which). It is not recorded whose cells these are; they may come from a transplant donor.

This clonotype appeared a few times. The J gene is TRBJ1-5, the V gene TRBV18; D remains unclear. The V gene's germline CDR1 is KGHSH and CDR2 LQKENI. The CDR3 loop spans 14 amino acids. Trimming removed 0 bases from V and 2 bases from J, with 5 bases in between. The CDR3 loop reads CASSPPHGNQPQHF. CDR3 coding DNA: TGTGCCAGCTCACCACCCCACGGCAATCAGCCCCAGCATTTT.

A few counts support this clonotype. The J gene is TRBJ1-1, the V gene TRBV19; D remains ambiguous. There are 13 residues in the CDR3. V dropped 4 bases and J dropped 1 base, with 7 bases sitting between them. CDR1 and CDR2 from the germline V gene are LNHDA and SQIVND (reference sequence). In DNA, the CDR3 is TGTGCCAGTAGTACTGGACGGAACACTGAAGCTTTCTTT. Its translation is CASSTGRNTEAFF. The whole variable domain, filled in from reference TRBV19 and TRBJ1-1, reads DGGITQSPKYLFRKEGQNVTLSCEQNLNHDAMYWYRQDPGQGLRLIYYSQIVNDFQKGDIAEGYSVSREKKESFPLTVTSAQKNPTAFYLCASSTGRNTEAFFGQGTRLTVV.

In this sample, this clonotype turned up many times. V gene TRBV6-6 combines with J gene TRBJ1-1; D gene ambiguous. Germline assignment: CDR1 MNHNY and CDR2 SVGAGI (reference sequence). The CDR3 is 13 amino acids. Trimming left V 0 bases short and J 2 bases short, with 4 bases between. The CDR3 nucleotides read TGTGCCAGCAGTTACTCTCGCAACACTGAAGCTTTCTTT. Its translation: CASSYSRNTEAFF.

This clonotype was detected a few times. This rearrangement joins TRBV7-2 to TRBJ1-5; TRBD1 is a possible D gene (5 bases). Between the trimmed V and J ends, which lost 3 bases and 5 bases, there was a span of 17 bases. Germline V lookup: CDR1 SGHTA, CDR2 FQGNSA. CDR3 length: 16 amino acids. The CDR3 here is CASSLRLTRGDQPQHF. DNA of the CDR3: TGTGCCAGCAGCTTGCGCTTAACCAGAGGGGATCAGCCCCAGCATTTT.

V usage is TRBV9 and J usage is TRBJ2-3; the D is unclear. The ends were cut back, 4 bases at V and 6 bases at J, with 15 bases in the middle. The CDR3 totals 14 residues. CDR1 SGDLS and CDR2 YYNGEE come from the germline V gene. In DNA form, the CDR3 reads TGTGCCAGCAGCTTCCGGTCTAGATCCGATACGCAGTATTTT. This gives the protein CASSFRSRSDTQYF.

The rearrangement links TRBV5-1 to TRBJ1-2; TRBD1 might be the D (5 bases). V was clipped by 4 bases and J by 0 bases, with 16 bases between them. Germline V CDR1 and CDR2: SGHRS, YFSETQ. The CDR3 contains 16 residues. CDR3 loop: CASSPGGSRANYGYTF. CDR3 sequence (DNA): TGCGCCAGCAGCCCTGGGGGATCCCGAGCTAACTATGGCTACACCTTC.

This clonotype has ten or more counts. The chain uses TRBV12-3 or TRBV12-4 and TRBJ1-5; D may be TRBD1 (5 bases). The CDR3 has 15 amino acids. The V gene lost 6 bases and the J gene lost 4 bases, with 16 bases spanning the gap. The chain's CDR3 is CASSKRTSGNQPQHF. CDR3 nucleotide sequence: TGTGCCAGCAGCAAGAGGACTTCAGGGAATCAGCCCCAGCATTTT.

This clonotype was observed once. The CDR3 here is CATSGRTGNSGANVLTF. For the CDR3, the DNA is TGTGCCACCAGTGGGCGAACAGGCAACTCTGGGGCCAACGTCCTGACTTTC. This sequence joins TRBV24-1 and TRBJ2-6; D might be TRBD1 (5 bases). Trimming removed 5 bases from V and 0 bases from J, with 13 bases in between. Per germline, CDR1 KGHDR and CDR2 SFDVKD. The CDR3 spans 17 residues.

In this sample, this clonotype turned up many times. The V gene is TRBV5-1, the J gene TRBJ2-7; a weak D match, TRBD1 (6 bases). Germline loops: CDR1 SGHRS, CDR2 YFSETQ. This CDR3 has 13 residues. Trimming stripped 2 bases from V and 4 bases from J, with 10 bases between. CDR3: CASSLRTGYEQYF. Here the CDR3 DNA reads TGCGCCAGCAGCTTACGCACAGGGTACGAGCAGTACTTC.